A single sample is the source of the 14 T cell receptor beta chains below, sequenced in a study of T cell clonality in common variable immunodeficiency. No antigen is known for these receptors. General study points: Reportedly, TCR beta sequences from common variable immunodeficiency showed fewer deletions and N-nucleotide insertions.

Repertoires were generated with immunoSEQ multiplex PCR, while TCRdb's copy carries only in-frame clones and drops some. Observed in the sample are about 23,000 clones, none of them singletons. Sequences were obtained from peripheral blood mononuclear cells. These receptors came from a human donor with common variable immunodeficiency.

This clone was counted between two and nine times. The read is 3 residues too short to cover the CDR3 end, so that end is filled in from the germline J gene. This chain connects TRBV7-9 to TRBJ1-6; D is uncertain. Trimming left V 1 base short and J 5 bases short, with 6 bases between. Germline CDR1 is SEHNR and CDR2 is FQNEAQ (reference sequence). The CDR3 is 14 residues long. The part of the CDR3 DNA that was read is TGTGCCAGCAGCTTAGTGGGCGATAATTCACCC. Translated, it gives CASSLVGDNSP. The CDR3 reads in full as CASSLVGDNSPLHF.

This clone came up many times. The read finishes 3 residues shy of the CDR3 end, and the germline J gene is used to complete it. The rearrangement joins TRBV29-1 to TRBJ2-1; D perhaps matches TRBD1 (6 bases). This CDR3 is built from 18 residues. Germline CDR1 SQVTM, CDR2 ANQGSEA. Trimming stripped 0 bases from V and 0 bases from J, with 18 bases between. CDR3 loop: CSVEDHGQTVSSYNEQFF. The covered CDR3 bases are TGCAGCGTTGAAGATCACGGACAGACAGTGAGCTCCTACAATGAG.

Comment on this clone: The observed sequence ends 3 residues before the CDR3 terminus, with the missing tail filled in from the germline J gene. The J gene is TRBJ1-2, the V gene TRBV20-1; a possible D gene is TRBD1 (5 bases). The V end was cut by 5 bases, the J end by 6 bases, with 10 bases between. The CDR3 length is 11 residues. Germline lookup yields CDR1 DFQATT and CDR2 SNEGSKA (reference sequence). The CDR3 spells CSAPGFDGYTF. The CDR3 bases that were read are TGCAGTGCTCCAGGGTTTGATGGC.

This clone was found many times. Read data end 3 residues before the CDR3 end; the end is taken from the germline J gene. The chain links TRBV20-1 to TRBJ1-2; 7 bases are shared with TRBD1. CDR3 length: 11 amino acids. The germline CDR1 and CDR2 sequences are DFQATT and SNEGSKA (reference sequence). The CDR3: CSVRAGGGYTF. The part of the CDR3 DNA that was read is TGCAGTGTCAGGGCAGGGGGAGGC.

Regarding this clone: The read gets to within 3 residues of the CDR3 end, and the germline J gene fills in the rest. V usage is TRBV2 and J usage is TRBJ1-4; D is undetermined. Trimming cost V 6 bases and J 4 bases, with 12 bases left between them. CDR1 and CDR2 (germline): SNHLY, FYNNEI. The CDR3 is made up of 14 amino acids. CDR3 loop: CASSTGSVNEKLFF. The CDR3 bases that were read are TGTGCCAGCAGCACGGGTTCAGTTAATGAAAAA.

This clone showed up many times. With the read ending 3 residues before the CDR3 end, the germline J gene is used to fill in that end. This sequence joins TRBV20-1 and TRBJ2-1; 7 nucleotides line up with TRBD1. The V gene end was trimmed by 0 bases and the J gene end by 8 bases; junction bases not matched to a gene: 4. The germline V gene has CDR1 DFQATT and CDR2 SNEGSKA (reference sequence). The CDR3 has 13 amino acids. The CDR3 sequence: CSARDGQGDEQFF. Incomplete CDR3 DNA: TGCAGTGCTAGAGACGGTCAGGGGGATGAG.

This clone was observed a few times. The read halts 3 residues ahead of the CDR3 end, with the missing end drawn from the germline J gene. The chain is built from TRBV6-1 and TRBJ2-7; no clear D. The V gene's germline CDR1 is MNHNS and CDR2 SASEGT. The CDR3 has 16 residues. V lost 1 base and J 0 bases, leaving 13 bases between the germline ends. The CDR3 loop is CASSEVQVPSSYEQYF. CDR3 DNA, as far as it was read: TGTGCCAGCAGTGAAGTTCAGGTCCCAAGCTCCTACGAG.

The CDR3 sequence: CSARGMSGVLDEQFF. The sequenced CDR3 bases are TGCAGTGCTAGAGGAATGTCAGGGGTTTTGGATGAG. This chain connects TRBV20-1 to TRBJ2-1; perhaps TRBD1 as D (6 bases). The read finishes 3 residues shy of the CDR3 end, and the germline J gene is used to complete it. This CDR3 has 15 amino acids. Per germline, CDR1 DFQATT and CDR2 SNEGSKA (reference sequence). V shed 1 base and J shed 8 bases, with 18 bases lying between them.

This clone was observed a few times. Read sequence stops 3 residues before the CDR3 end, and the germline J gene provides the missing end. The chain links TRBV6-1 to TRBJ1-5, with 11 nucleotides matching TRBD1. Trimming removed 4 bases from V and 3 bases from J; junction bases left unmatched: 2. Per the germline V gene, CDR1 is MNHNS and CDR2 is SASEGT. This CDR3 region has 15 residues. This CDR3 is CASSGTGGVNQPQHF. The covered CDR3 bases are TGTGCCAGCAGTGGGACAGGGGGCGTCAATCAGCCC.

In its sample, this clone was seen a few times. The sequenced part of the CDR3 DNA is TGTGCCAGTAGATCTAGCGGGAGCTCCTACGAG. This encodes CASRSSGSSYE. The whole CDR3 sequence is CASRSSGSSYEQYF. The chain links TRBV19 to TRBJ2-7; 10 nucleotides agree with TRBD2. The read halts 3 residues ahead of the CDR3 end, with the missing end drawn from the germline J gene. V trimming: 6 bases; J trimming: 0 bases; junction bases outside the gene matches: 2. The CDR3 extends over 14 amino acids. Per germline, CDR1 LNHDA and CDR2 SQIVND (reference sequence).

To note about this clone: Read data end 3 residues before the CDR3 end; the end is taken from the germline J gene. The chain recombines TRBV18 with TRBJ1-2; tentative D call: TRBD1 (5 bases). Trimming removed 3 bases from V and 4 bases from J, with 15 bases in between. In germline, CDR1 is KGHSH, CDR2 LQKENI. This CDR3 spans 15 amino acids. The CDR3 is CASSPSGGAAYGYTF. The part of the CDR3 DNA that was read is TGTGCCAGCTCACCCTCCGGGGGAGCTGCCTATGGC.

This clone was seen repeatedly, ten times or more. The CDR3 goes on 3 residues after the read ends, and that part is filled in from the germline J gene. The rearrangement links TRBV9 to TRBJ1-5; 7 nucleotides line up with TRBD1. The V segment lost 0 bases and the J segment 7 bases; nucleotides outside the gene matches: 4. The CDR3 runs 14 residues. CDR1 is SGDLS and CDR2 is YYNGEE in the germline V gene. CDR3 DNA (partial): TGTGCCAGCAGCGTAGGAGGGGGCGGGCAGCCC. The encoded protein is CASSVGGGGQP. The CDR3 in full is CASSVGGGGQPQHF.

This clone was seen more than once but under ten times. The CDR3 goes on 3 residues after the read ends, and that part is filled in from the germline J gene. The chain joins TRBV7-9 to TRBJ2-5; D is undetermined. The V end lost 4 bases, the J end lost 2 bases, and 8 bases lay between the germline ends. This CDR3 is built from 13 residues. Germline CDR1 reads SEHNR; CDR2 reads FQNEAQ (reference sequence). The CDR3 sequence: CASSSHRQETQYF. The CDR3 bases that were read are TGTGCCAGCAGCTCTCACAGACAAGAGACC.

On this clone: Read data end 3 residues before the CDR3 end; the end is taken from the germline J gene. This chain uses TRBV5-1 with TRBJ2-5; D remains unclear. The CDR3 spans 12 residues. V lost 2 bases and J lost 4, with 6 bases in between. Looked up from germline, CDR1 is SGHRS and CDR2 is YFSETQ. The covered CDR3 bases are TGCGCCAGCAGCTTAGCTGGAGAGACC. Protein product: CASSLAGET. The full CDR3 protein is CASSLAGETQYF.